This TCR beta chain was documented in a study of CD8 T cells in ankylosing spondylitis. Study-wide results and limits: A TCR beta motif of fewer than 10 highly homologous variants seemed to mark ankylosing spondylitis blood.

Regarding this clonotype: Its specificity is unknown.

In TCRdb, the 5' RACE reads were re-called with MiXCR into one record per CDR3 protein. The sample lists under 950,000 distinct CDR3 sequences; 19% were seen once. This receptor was obtained from a male donor with ankylosing spondylitis. The sequenced sample consisted of blood, either unsorted or a sorted T cell fraction (not recorded which).

The CDR3: CASSLTPASYNEQFF. CDR3 coding DNA: TGTGCCAGCAGCTTAACGCCAGCCTCCTACAATGAGCAGTTCTTC. V usage is TRBV7-3 and J usage is TRBJ2-1; the D is unclear. This CDR3 region has 15 residues. Germline V CDR1 and CDR2: SGHTA, FQGTGA. Deletions cut 0 bases from V and 0 bases from J, with 6 bases between.